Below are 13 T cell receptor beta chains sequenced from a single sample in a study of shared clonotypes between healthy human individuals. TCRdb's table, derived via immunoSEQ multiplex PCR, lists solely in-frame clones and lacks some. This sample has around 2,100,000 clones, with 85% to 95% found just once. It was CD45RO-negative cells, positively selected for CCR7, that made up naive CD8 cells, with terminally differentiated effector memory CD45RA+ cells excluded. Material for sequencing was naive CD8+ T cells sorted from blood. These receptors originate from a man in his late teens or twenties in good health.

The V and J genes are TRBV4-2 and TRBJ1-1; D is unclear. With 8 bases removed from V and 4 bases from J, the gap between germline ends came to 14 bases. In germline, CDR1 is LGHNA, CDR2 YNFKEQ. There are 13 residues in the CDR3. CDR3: CASASKPGTEAFF. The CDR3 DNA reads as TGTGCCAGCGCTTCAAAGCCAGGCACTGAAGCTTTCTTT.

In DNA form, the CDR3 reads TGTGCCAGCAGTGACTCGGGCGGTGAAGCTTTCTTT. Residues: CASSDSGGEAFF. V is TRBV6-4 and J is TRBJ1-1; D gene unclear. Germline CDR1 MRHNA, CDR2 SNTAGT. This CDR3 comprises 12 residues. The ends were cut back, 0 bases at V and 7 bases at J, with 6 bases in the middle.

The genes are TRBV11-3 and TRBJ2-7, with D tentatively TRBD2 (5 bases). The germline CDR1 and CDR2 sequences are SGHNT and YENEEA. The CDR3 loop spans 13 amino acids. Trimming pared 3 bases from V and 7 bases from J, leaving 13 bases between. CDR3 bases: TGTGCCAGCAGCTTCGGGTCGGGGAGTGAGCAGTACTTC. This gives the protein CASSFGSGSEQYF.

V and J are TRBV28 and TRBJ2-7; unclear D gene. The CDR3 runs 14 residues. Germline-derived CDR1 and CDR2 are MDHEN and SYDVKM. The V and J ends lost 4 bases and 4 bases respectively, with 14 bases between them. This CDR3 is CASSSASAGYEQYF. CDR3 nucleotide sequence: TGTGCCAGCAGTTCGGCCAGCGCAGGATACGAGCAGTACTTC. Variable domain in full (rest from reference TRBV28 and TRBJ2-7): DVKVTQSSRYLVKRTGEKVFLECVQDMDHENMFWYRQDPGLGLRLIYFSYDVKMKEKGDIPEGYSVSREKKERFSLILESASTNQTSMYLCASSSASAGYEQYFGPGTRLTVT.

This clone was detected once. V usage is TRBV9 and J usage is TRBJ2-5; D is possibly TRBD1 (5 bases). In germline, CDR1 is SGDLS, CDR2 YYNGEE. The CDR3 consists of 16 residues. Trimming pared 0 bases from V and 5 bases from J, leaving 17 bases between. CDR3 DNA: TGTGCCAGCAGCGTAGAGCCCGCAGGGTATGGGGAGACCCAGTACTTC. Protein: CASSVEPAGYGETQYF.

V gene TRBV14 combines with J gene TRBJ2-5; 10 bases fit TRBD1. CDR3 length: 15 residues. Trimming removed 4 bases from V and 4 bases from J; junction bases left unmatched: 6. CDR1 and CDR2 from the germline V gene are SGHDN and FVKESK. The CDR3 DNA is TGTGCCAGCAGCCCCCTCGGACAGGGGGGAGAGACCCAGTACTTC. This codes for CASSPLGQGGETQYF.

Here the CDR3 DNA reads TGTGCCAGCAGCTGGACTAGCGGGGGGGCAGATACGCAGTATTTT. Translation gives CASSWTSGGADTQYF. The chain links TRBV7-3 to TRBJ2-3; 15 bases map to TRBD2. Looked up from germline, CDR1 is SGHTA and CDR2 is FQGTGA. The CDR3 length is 15 residues. The V and J ends lost 4 bases and 4 bases, in that order; junction bases with no gene match: 0. Full variable domain (missing parts from reference TRBV7-3 and TRBJ2-3): GAGVSQTPSNKVTEKGKYVELRCDPISGHTALYWYRQSLGQGPEFLIYFQGTGAADDSGLPNDRFFAVRPEGSVSTLKIQRTERGDSAVYLCASSWTSGGADTQYFGPGTRLTVL.

CDR3: CASSQDFSGILNEQFF. In DNA, the CDR3 is TGCGCCAGCAGCCAAGACTTTTCCGGGATACTCAATGAGCAGTTCTTC. This chain joins TRBV4-3 and TRBJ2-1; weak D call: TRBD2 (5 bases). Germline assignment: CDR1 LGHNA and CDR2 YSLEER. This CDR3 spans 16 amino acids. V was shortened by 0 bases and J by 6 bases, with 15 bases between the two germline ends.

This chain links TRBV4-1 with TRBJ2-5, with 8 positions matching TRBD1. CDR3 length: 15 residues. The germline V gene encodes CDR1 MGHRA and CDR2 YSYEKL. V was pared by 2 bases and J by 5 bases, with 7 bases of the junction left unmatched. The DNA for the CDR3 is TGCGCCAGCAGCCAACAGGACAGGGTTGGGGAGACCCAGTACTTC. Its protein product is CASSQQDRVGETQYF.

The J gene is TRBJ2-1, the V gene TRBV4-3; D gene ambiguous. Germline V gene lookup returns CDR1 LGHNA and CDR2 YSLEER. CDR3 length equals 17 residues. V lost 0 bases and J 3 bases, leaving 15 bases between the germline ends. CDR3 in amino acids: CASSQDSGLVLYNEQFF. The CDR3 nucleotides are TGCGCCAGCAGCCAAGATTCCGGGCTAGTACTCTACAATGAGCAGTTCTTC.

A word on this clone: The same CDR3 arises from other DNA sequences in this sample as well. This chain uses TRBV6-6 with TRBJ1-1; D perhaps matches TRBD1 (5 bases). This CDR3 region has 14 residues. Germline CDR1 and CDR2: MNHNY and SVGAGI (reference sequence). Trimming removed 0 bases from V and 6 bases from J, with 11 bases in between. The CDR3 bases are TGTGCCAGCAGTTACTCGATAGGGGCACCTGAAGCTTTCTTT. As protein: CASSYSIGAPEAFF.

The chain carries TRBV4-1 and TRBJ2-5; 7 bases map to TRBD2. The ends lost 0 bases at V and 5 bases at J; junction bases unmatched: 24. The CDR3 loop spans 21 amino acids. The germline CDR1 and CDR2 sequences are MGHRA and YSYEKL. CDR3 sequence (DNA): TGCGCCAGCAGCCAAGAATTAGGGGAATGGGGGGGAGTCACAACGGGCGAGACCCAGTACTTC. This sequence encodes CASSQELGEWGGVTTGETQYF.

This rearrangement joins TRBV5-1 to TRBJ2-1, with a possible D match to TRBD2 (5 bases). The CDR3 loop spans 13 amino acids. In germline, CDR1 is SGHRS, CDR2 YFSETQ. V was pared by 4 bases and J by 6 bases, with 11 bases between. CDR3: CASSRTPTNEQFF. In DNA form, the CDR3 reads TGCGCCAGCAGCCGGACTCCAACCAATGAGCAGTTCTTC.